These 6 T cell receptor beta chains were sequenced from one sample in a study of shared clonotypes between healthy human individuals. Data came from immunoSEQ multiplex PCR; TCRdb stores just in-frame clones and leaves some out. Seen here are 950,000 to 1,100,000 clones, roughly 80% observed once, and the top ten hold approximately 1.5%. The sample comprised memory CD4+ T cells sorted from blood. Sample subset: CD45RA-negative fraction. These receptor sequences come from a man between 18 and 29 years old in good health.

The CDR3 DNA reads as TGTGCCAGCAGCTTAGGACAGGGGGCGCAAGGAAACACCATATATTTT. It encodes CASSLGQGAQGNTIYF. The J gene is TRBJ1-3, the V gene TRBV7-2; 10 bases line up with TRBD1. The V and J ends lost 1 base and 4 bases, in that order; junction bases with no gene match: 4. Looked up from germline, CDR1 is SGHTA and CDR2 is FQGNSA. The CDR3 spans 16 residues.

Written as DNA, the CDR3 is TGTGCCATCAGATTCGGCAGGGAAGAAGGCTACACCTTC. Encoded protein: CAIRFGREEGYTF. The rearrangement links TRBV10-3 to TRBJ1-2, with a possible D match to TRBD1 (5 bases). Trimming took 6 bases from V and 8 from J, leaving 16 bases between them. Germline V gene data show CDR1 as ENHRY and CDR2 as SYGVKD. The CDR3 is made up of 13 amino acids.

Here the CDR3 reads CASSLSRGLTDTQYF. CDR3 DNA sequence: TGTGCCAGCAGTTTATCCCGGGGACTCACAGATACGCAGTATTTT. The chain employs TRBV28 and TRBJ2-3; maybe TRBD2 (6 bases). The CDR3 covers 15 residues. V lost 1 base and J lost 2, with 10 bases in between. Looked up from germline, CDR1 is MDHEN and CDR2 is SYDVKM.

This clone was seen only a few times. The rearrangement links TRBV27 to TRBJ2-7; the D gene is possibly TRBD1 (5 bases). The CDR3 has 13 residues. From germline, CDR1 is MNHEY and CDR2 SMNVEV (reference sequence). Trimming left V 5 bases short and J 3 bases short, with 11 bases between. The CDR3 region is CASSVAGNYEQYF. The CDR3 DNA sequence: TGTGCCAGCAGTGTGGCAGGGAACTACGAGCAGTACTTC.

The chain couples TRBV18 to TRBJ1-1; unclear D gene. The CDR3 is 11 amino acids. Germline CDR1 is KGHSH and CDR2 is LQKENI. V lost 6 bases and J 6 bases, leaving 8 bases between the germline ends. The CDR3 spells CASSPGAEAFF. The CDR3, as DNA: TGTGCCAGCTCCCCCGGCGCTGAAGCTTTCTTT. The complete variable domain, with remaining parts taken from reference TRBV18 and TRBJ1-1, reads NAGVMQNPRHLVRRRGQEARLRCSPMKGHSHVYWYRQLPEEGLKFMVYLQKENIIDESGMPKERFSAEFPKEGPSILRIQQVVRGDSAAYFCASSPGAEAFFGQGTRLTVV.

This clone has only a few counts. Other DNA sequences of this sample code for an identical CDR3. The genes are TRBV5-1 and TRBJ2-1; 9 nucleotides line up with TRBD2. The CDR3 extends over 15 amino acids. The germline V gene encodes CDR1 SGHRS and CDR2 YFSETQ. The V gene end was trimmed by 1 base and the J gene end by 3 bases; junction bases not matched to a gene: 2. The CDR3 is CASSLSTSGYNEQFF. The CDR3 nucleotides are TGCGCCAGCAGCTTGTCGACTAGCGGCTACAATGAGCAGTTCTTC.